A selection of T cell receptor beta chains follows, all from one sample in a study of T cell responses to AZD1222 COVID-19 vaccine. Measured with immunoSEQ multiplex PCR; TCRdb has only the in-frame clones, and not every one. The profile shows some 170,000 clones, about nine tenths of them singletons. Sample: peripheral blood, taken 28 days after the second dose of the MenACWY control vaccine. The receptors stem from an adult who received the MenACWY meningococcal vaccine as a control. Each CDR3 is given with its conserved first and last residue. A D gene is named only where the DNA matches it firmly. Some rows mark clone size as missing; the rest say once, few, many or name a class of expanded clone.

clone_size: -
j_call: TRBJ1-1
d_call: TRBD1
v_call: TRBV5-8
cdr3_aa: CASSGDRTGVEGNTEAFF
cdr3_nt: TGTGCCAGCAGCGGGGACAGGACAGGGGTGGAGGGAAACACTGAAGCTTTCTTT

clone_size: once
j_call: TRBJ1-5
d_call: TRBD1
v_call: TRBV28
cdr3_aa: CASSLDRGFQPQHF
cdr3_nt: TGTGCCAGCAGCTTAGACAGGGGGTTTCAGCCCCAGCATTTT

clone_size: -
j_call: TRBJ1-2
d_call: TRBD1
v_call: TRBV14
cdr3_aa: CASSVQGYGYTF
cdr3_nt: TGTGCCAGCAGCGTACAGGGGTATGGCTACACCTTC

clone_size: -
j_call: TRBJ1-1
d_call: -
v_call: TRBV16
cdr3_aa: CASSDLTANTEAFF
cdr3_nt: TGTGCCAGCAGCGACTTAACGGCGAACACTGAAGCTTTCTTT

clone_size: few
j_call: TRBJ1-1
d_call: -
v_call: TRBV5-1
cdr3_aa: CASSLQVRSEAFF
cdr3_nt: TGCGCCAGCAGCTTACAGGTGAGGTCTGAAGCTTTCTTT

clone_size: -
j_call: TRBJ1-2
d_call: TRBD1
v_call: TRBV2
cdr3_aa: CASSEGQGAGGYTF
cdr3_nt: TGTGCCAGCAGTGAGGGACAGGGGGCTGGTGGCTACACCTTC

clone_size: -
j_call: TRBJ2-7
d_call: TRBD1
v_call: TRBV27
cdr3_aa: CASSHRGRPYEQYF
cdr3_nt: TGTGCCAGCAGTCACAGGGGGCGACCCTACGAGCAGTACTTC

clone_size: few
j_call: TRBJ1-5
d_call: -
v_call: TRBV28
cdr3_aa: CASSWTAGESQPQHF
cdr3_nt: TGTGCCAGCAGTTGGACCGCGGGGGAGAGTCAGCCCCAGCATTTT

clone_size: -
j_call: TRBJ1-3
d_call: TRBD1
v_call: TRBV30
cdr3_aa: CAWGTGGAGNTIYF
cdr3_nt: TGTGCCTGGGGTACAGGGGGGGCAGGAAACACCATATATTTT

clone_size: -
j_call: TRBJ1-1
d_call: -
v_call: TRBV24-1
cdr3_aa: CATSDLDSTEAFF
cdr3_nt: TGTGCCACCAGTGATTTGGACAGCACTGAAGCTTTCTTT

clone_size: -
j_call: TRBJ1-1
d_call: -
v_call: TRBV6-5
cdr3_aa: CASSYGSRNTEAFF
cdr3_nt: TGTGCCAGCAGTTATGGGTCAAGGAACACTGAAGCTTTCTTT

clone_size: -
j_call: TRBJ1-1
d_call: -
v_call: TRBV18
cdr3_aa: CASSPVPSGEAFF
cdr3_nt: TGTGCCAGCTCACCAGTTCCGTCCGGTGAAGCTTTCTTT

clone_size: -
j_call: TRBJ1-3
d_call: -
v_call: TRBV5-1
cdr3_aa: CASSLGPVSSGNTIYF
cdr3_nt: TGCGCCAGCAGCCTTGGACCGGTGAGCTCTGGAAACACCATATATTTT

clone_size: -
j_call: TRBJ2-1
d_call: -
v_call: TRBV10-3
cdr3_aa: CAISPGERGVDEQFF
cdr3_nt: TGTGCCATCAGTCCCGGAGAAAGGGGGGTCGATGAGCAGTTCTTC

clone_size: -
j_call: TRBJ2-7
d_call: -
v_call: TRBV29-1
cdr3_aa: CSVLDGDSYEQYF
cdr3_nt: TGCAGCGTCTTGGACGGAGACTCCTACGAGCAGTACTTC

clone_size: -
j_call: TRBJ1-5
d_call: TRBD1
v_call: TRBV7-2
cdr3_aa: CASSLLGTASNQPQHF
cdr3_nt: TGTGCCAGCAGCTTATTGGGGACAGCGAGCAATCAGCCCCAGCATTTT

clone_size: -
j_call: TRBJ1-2
d_call: -
v_call: TRBV6-5
cdr3_aa: CASSYFVGQSYGYTF
cdr3_nt: TGTGCCAGCAGTTACTTTGTCGGACAGTCCTATGGCTACACCTTC

clone_size: -
j_call: TRBJ2-7
d_call: -
v_call: TRBV27
cdr3_aa: CASSLVWGNEQYF
cdr3_nt: TGTGCCAGCAGTTTGGTTTGGGGGAACGAGCAGTACTTC

clone_size: -
j_call: TRBJ1-1
d_call: -
v_call: TRBV5-1
cdr3_aa: CASTPGVSNTEAFF
cdr3_nt: TGCGCCAGCACCCCCGGGGTGTCCAACACTGAAGCTTTCTTT

clone_size: -
j_call: TRBJ2-7
d_call: -
v_call: TRBV12-3/TRBV12-4
cdr3_aa: CASSSGIKQYF
cdr3_nt: TGTGCCAGCAGTTCCGGGATCAAGCAGTACTTC

clone_size: -
j_call: TRBJ2-1
d_call: TRBD2
v_call: TRBV3-1/TRBV3-2
cdr3_aa: CASSQVVLAGDNEQFF
cdr3_nt: TGTGCCAGCAGCCAAGTCGTGCTAGCGGGAGACAATGAGCAGTTCTTC

clone_size: -
j_call: TRBJ1-4
d_call: -
v_call: TRBV28
cdr3_aa: CASKTNEKLFF
cdr3_nt: TGTGCCAGTAAAACTAATGAAAAACTGTTTTTT

clone_size: -
j_call: TRBJ1-2
d_call: -
v_call: TRBV5-5
cdr3_aa: CASTNPQIYHGYTF
cdr3_nt: TGTGCCAGCACCAATCCACAAATATATCATGGCTACACCTTC

clone_size: -
j_call: TRBJ2-1
d_call: TRBD1
v_call: TRBV7-2
cdr3_aa: CASKGATYNEQFF
cdr3_nt: TGTGCCAGCAAGGGGGCCACTTACAATGAGCAGTTCTTC

clone_size: -
j_call: TRBJ2-2
d_call: TRBD1
v_call: TRBV5-5
cdr3_aa: CASSLRDRVTGELFF
cdr3_nt: TGTGCCAGCAGCCTCCGGGACAGGGTCACCGGGGAGCTGTTTTTT

clone_size: -
j_call: TRBJ2-4
d_call: -
v_call: TRBV20-1
cdr3_aa: CSAPAKNIQYF
cdr3_nt: TGCAGTGCCCCCGCCAAAAACATTCAGTACTTC

clone_size: -
j_call: TRBJ1-1
d_call: -
v_call: TRBV11-2
cdr3_aa: CASSLFLGGMNTEAFF
cdr3_nt: TGTGCCAGCAGCTTATTCCTAGGCGGTATGAACACTGAAGCTTTCTTT

clone_size: -
j_call: TRBJ2-2
d_call: -
v_call: TRBV4-2
cdr3_aa: CASSQGQTGELFF
cdr3_nt: TGTGCCAGCAGCCAAGGGCAGACCGGGGAGCTGTTTTTT

clone_size: -
j_call: TRBJ1-5
d_call: -
v_call: TRBV27
cdr3_aa: CASSLSGYEPQHF
cdr3_nt: TGTGCCAGCAGTTTGTCGGGGTATGAGCCCCAGCATTTT

clone_size: -
j_call: TRBJ1-4
d_call: -
v_call: TRBV29-1
cdr3_aa: CSALSATNEKLFF
cdr3_nt: TGCAGCGCCCTCAGTGCAACTAATGAAAAACTGTTTTTT

clone_size: -
j_call: TRBJ2-3
d_call: -
v_call: TRBV27
cdr3_aa: CASSLGGLTGDTQYF
cdr3_nt: TGTGCCAGCAGTTTAGGGGGGCTAACGGGGGATACGCAGTATTTT

clone_size: -
j_call: TRBJ1-4
d_call: TRBD1
v_call: TRBV3-1/TRBV3-2
cdr3_aa: CASRPPGTGTEKLFF
cdr3_nt: TGTGCCAGCAGACCCCCCGGGACAGGGACCGAAAAACTGTTTTTT

clone_size: -
j_call: TRBJ2-2
d_call: -
v_call: TRBV10-3
cdr3_aa: CAIGDHTGELFF
cdr3_nt: TGTGCCATCGGGGACCATACCGGGGAGCTGTTTTTT

clone_size: -
j_call: TRBJ1-4
d_call: -
v_call: TRBV18
cdr3_aa: CASSPVGGSVSNEKLFF
cdr3_nt: TGTGCCAGCTCACCAGTCGGGGGCTCGGTATCTAATGAAAAACTGTTTTTT

clone_size: few
j_call: TRBJ1-1
d_call: -
v_call: TRBV28
cdr3_aa: CASSPPQRLNTEAFF
cdr3_nt: TGTGCCAGCAGTCCGCCCCAGCGCTTGAACACTGAAGCTTTCTTT

clone_size: -
j_call: TRBJ2-3
d_call: -
v_call: TRBV21-1
cdr3_aa: CASSKYIRASTDVTDTQYF
cdr3_nt: TGTGCCAGCAGCAAATATATTCGGGCTAGCACGGACGTTACAGATACGCAGTATTTT

clone_size: -
j_call: TRBJ1-6
d_call: -
v_call: TRBV5-1
cdr3_aa: CASSPGWDSPLHF
cdr3_nt: TGCGCCAGCAGCCCTGGTTGGGATTCACCCCTCCACTTT

clone_size: -
j_call: TRBJ2-1
d_call: TRBD2
v_call: TRBV5-1
cdr3_aa: CASSLTAGLPEQFF
cdr3_nt: TGCGCCAGCAGCTTGACAGCGGGACTCCCCGAGCAGTTCTTC

clone_size: -
j_call: TRBJ1-3
d_call: -
v_call: TRBV7-9
cdr3_aa: CASGPYSGNTIYF
cdr3_nt: TGTGCCAGCGGCCCGTACTCTGGAAACACCATATATTTT

clone_size: -
j_call: TRBJ1-1
d_call: -
v_call: TRBV28
cdr3_aa: CASSTILHMNTEAFF
cdr3_nt: TGTGCCAGCAGTACAATCCTACATATGAACACTGAAGCTTTCTTT

clone_size: -
j_call: TRBJ2-5
d_call: TRBD2
v_call: TRBV7-2
cdr3_aa: CASSPATSGRETQYF
cdr3_nt: TGTGCCAGCAGCCCAGCGACTAGCGGGAGAGAGACCCAGTACTTC

clone_size: few
j_call: TRBJ2-1
d_call: TRBD2
v_call: TRBV7-9
cdr3_aa: CASSLRGGLAGNEQFF
cdr3_nt: TGTGCCAGCAGCTTGAGGGGAGGACTAGCGGGGAATGAGCAGTTCTTC

clone_size: -
j_call: TRBJ2-5
d_call: TRBD2
v_call: TRBV30
cdr3_aa: CAWSVGTTQETQYF
cdr3_nt: TGTGCCTGGAGTGTTGGGACTACCCAAGAGACCCAGTACTTC

clone_size: once
j_call: TRBJ2-7
d_call: -
v_call: TRBV11-2
cdr3_aa: CASSLETGLEQYF
cdr3_nt: TGTGCCAGCAGCTTAGAAACAGGGCTCGAGCAGTACTTC

clone_size: once
j_call: TRBJ1-3
d_call: -
v_call: TRBV7-2
cdr3_aa: CASSPLANTIYF
cdr3_nt: TGTGCCAGCAGCCCACTGGCGAACACCATATATTTT

clone_size: -
j_call: TRBJ2-7
d_call: -
v_call: TRBV16
cdr3_aa: CASSKPPGRQSYEQYF
cdr3_nt: TGTGCCAGCAGTAAACCCCCGGGACGGCAATCCTACGAGCAGTACTTC

clone_size: -
j_call: TRBJ2-7
d_call: TRBD2
v_call: TRBV6-5
cdr3_aa: CASRLAVAIDEQYF
cdr3_nt: TGTGCCAGCAGACTAGCGGTAGCCATAGACGAGCAGTACTTC

clone_size: once
j_call: TRBJ2-5
d_call: -
v_call: TRBV13
cdr3_aa: CASVRGYQETQYF
cdr3_nt: TGTGCCAGCGTCCGTGGGTACCAAGAGACCCAGTACTTC

clone_size: -
j_call: TRBJ2-7
d_call: -
v_call: TRBV28
cdr3_aa: CASSSLRVHEQYF
cdr3_nt: TGTGCCAGCAGTTCCCTCAGGGTTCACGAGCAGTACTTC

clone_size: -
j_call: TRBJ2-7
d_call: -
v_call: TRBV7-9
cdr3_aa: CASSPLPYEQYF
cdr3_nt: TGTGCCAGCAGCCCCTTGCCCTACGAGCAGTACTTC

clone_size: -
j_call: TRBJ1-5
d_call: -
v_call: TRBV28
cdr3_aa: CASIFSGGNSNQPQHF
cdr3_nt: TGTGCCAGCATCTTTTCCGGGGGTAATAGCAATCAGCCCCAGCATTTT

clone_size: -
j_call: TRBJ2-7
d_call: -
v_call: TRBV11-1
cdr3_aa: CASSLGVRTPRYEQYF
cdr3_nt: TGTGCCAGCAGCTTAGGGGTTAGGACGCCACGCTACGAGCAGTACTTC

clone_size: -
j_call: TRBJ1-2
d_call: -
v_call: TRBV19
cdr3_aa: CASSPIPNYGYTF
cdr3_nt: TGTGCCAGTAGTCCCATACCTAACTATGGCTACACCTTC

clone_size: -
j_call: TRBJ2-7
d_call: TRBD2
v_call: TRBV9
cdr3_aa: CASSALAGGSYEQYF
cdr3_nt: TGTGCCAGCAGCGCTCTAGCGGGAGGCTCCTACGAGCAGTACTTC

clone_size: -
j_call: TRBJ1-2
d_call: -
v_call: TRBV28
cdr3_aa: CASTGTGYGYTF
cdr3_nt: TGTGCCAGCACCGGGACGGGCTATGGCTACACCTTC